These T cell receptor beta chains were read from a single sample in a study of cytomegalovirus exposure and HLA in healthy donors. The protocol was immunoSEQ multiplex PCR, while the TCRdb copy is restricted to in-frame clones and leaves out a portion. The sample yields about 150,000 clones, over 75% seen once. Specimen: PBMCs. These receptors were obtained from a woman aged 40 to 50 in good health and CMV-seropositive. CDR3s include the opening cysteine and the closing phenylalanine or tryptophan. Fields, in order: clone size, V gene, D gene, J gene, CDR3 DNA, CDR3 protein. The D gene is left open where the match is weak. Clone size is stated in some rows and not others, as once, few, many or a class when expanded.

clone size: -
V gene: TRBV7-8
D gene: -
J gene: TRBJ2-7
CDR3 DNA: TGTGCCAGCAGCTTAGGGGGCCACGAGCAGTACTTC
CDR3 protein: CASSLGGHEQYF

clone size: -
V gene: TRBV7-3
D gene: -
J gene: TRBJ2-6
CDR3 DNA: TGTGCCAGCAGCTTCCAGGGCTCTGGGGCCAACGTCCTGACTTTC
CDR3 protein: CASSFQGSGANVLTF

clone size: once
V gene: TRBV6-1
D gene: -
J gene: TRBJ2-7
CDR3 DNA: TGTGCCAGCAGTGTACAGGCAGGGCACTACGAGCAGTACTTC
CDR3 protein: CASSVQAGHYEQYF

clone size: -
V gene: TRBV12-2
D gene: -
J gene: TRBJ2-1
CDR3 DNA: TGTGCAAGTCGCTTAGTTATAACTAGCGGGCTGCCTACAGACAATGAGCAGTTCTTC
CDR3 protein: CASRLVITSGLPTDNEQFF

clone size: -
V gene: TRBV7-8
D gene: TRBD2
J gene: TRBJ2-1
CDR3 DNA: TGTGCCAGCAGCTTAGTCGCGGGACATACTCCGGCAGGGACTAGCTCCTACAATGAGCAGTTCTTC
CDR3 protein: CASSLVAGHTPAGTSSYNEQFF

clone size: few
V gene: TRBV19
D gene: TRBD2
J gene: TRBJ2-1
CDR3 DNA: TGTGCCAGTACCATACTAGCGGGAAGCTCCTACAATGAGCAGTTCTTC
CDR3 protein: CASTILAGSSYNEQFF

clone size: -
V gene: TRBV2
D gene: TRBD1
J gene: TRBJ1-1
CDR3 DNA: TGTGCCAGCAGATTGACAGGGGCAGGCACTGAAGCTTTCTTT
CDR3 protein: CASRLTGAGTEAFF

clone size: -
V gene: TRBV6-6
D gene: -
J gene: TRBJ1-2
CDR3 DNA: TGTGCCAGCAGTAGCACAGATACCTATGGCTACACCTTC
CDR3 protein: CASSSTDTYGYTF

clone size: few
V gene: TRBV7-8
D gene: -
J gene: TRBJ1-2
CDR3 DNA: TGTGCCAGCAGCCGTGATATGGGCAACTATGGCTACACCTTC
CDR3 protein: CASSRDMGNYGYTF

clone size: -
V gene: TRBV5-1
D gene: -
J gene: TRBJ2-7
CDR3 DNA: TGCGCCAGCAGACCCGTAGCGGAAAGCTCCTACGAGCAGTACTTC
CDR3 protein: CASRPVAESSYEQYF

clone size: -
V gene: TRBV27
D gene: -
J gene: TRBJ1-2
CDR3 DNA: TGTGCCAGCAGTCCCCGGGGAGCTTATGGCTACACCTTC
CDR3 protein: CASSPRGAYGYTF

clone size: -
V gene: TRBV2
D gene: -
J gene: TRBJ1-1
CDR3 DNA: TGTGCCAGCAGTCAAACCCAGGGCGGGGGCACTGAAGCTTTCTTT
CDR3 protein: CASSQTQGGGTEAFF

clone size: -
V gene: TRBV19
D gene: -
J gene: TRBJ1-5
CDR3 DNA: TGTGCCAGTAGTACTCCGCCGAGTCAGCCCCAGCATTTT
CDR3 protein: CASSTPPSQPQHF

clone size: -
V gene: TRBV19
D gene: TRBD2
J gene: TRBJ2-4
CDR3 DNA: TGTGCCAGTAGTTCGAGGACTAGCGGGGGGCTAGCCAAAAACATTCAGTACTTC
CDR3 protein: CASSSRTSGGLAKNIQYF

clone size: -
V gene: TRBV2
D gene: TRBD2
J gene: TRBJ2-3
CDR3 DNA: TGTGCCAGCCAGCGGGGGAGGTTGGATACGCAGTATTTT
CDR3 protein: CASQRGRLDTQYF

clone size: few
V gene: TRBV28
D gene: -
J gene: TRBJ1-5
CDR3 DNA: TGTGCCAGCAGTTTGGGGCAGATAGGCAATCAGCCCCAGCATTTT
CDR3 protein: CASSLGQIGNQPQHF

clone size: -
V gene: TRBV30
D gene: TRBD2
J gene: TRBJ2-3
CDR3 DNA: TGTGCCTGGAGTGTAAAGGGGGGGAAAGCGGGAGCAGATACGCAGTATTTT
CDR3 protein: CAWSVKGGKAGADTQYF

clone size: -
V gene: TRBV11-2
D gene: -
J gene: TRBJ2-7
CDR3 DNA: TGTGCCAGCAGCTTAATTTTAGGAGGAGGGAACGAGCAGTACTTC
CDR3 protein: CASSLILGGGNEQYF

clone size: -
V gene: TRBV5-6
D gene: -
J gene: TRBJ2-7
CDR3 DNA: TGTGCCAGCAGCTTGAGAGGGAGGTTCTCCTACGAGCAGTACTTC
CDR3 protein: CASSLRGRFSYEQYF

clone size: -
V gene: TRBV5-1
D gene: TRBD2
J gene: TRBJ2-7
CDR3 DNA: TGCGCCAGCAGCTTGGGGAGCGGGAGGGTCGAGCAGTACTTC
CDR3 protein: CASSLGSGRVEQYF

clone size: -
V gene: TRBV19
D gene: TRBD2
J gene: TRBJ2-3
CDR3 DNA: TGTGCCAGTACCCTAGCGGGAGGCACAGATACGCAGTATTTT
CDR3 protein: CASTLAGGTDTQYF

clone size: -
V gene: TRBV4-1
D gene: TRBD2
J gene: TRBJ2-3
CDR3 DNA: TGCGCCAGCAGCCATCCTAGCGGGGGAAGCACAGATACGCAGTATTTT
CDR3 protein: CASSHPSGGSTDTQYF

clone size: -
V gene: TRBV7-6
D gene: -
J gene: TRBJ2-1
CDR3 DNA: TGTGCCAGCAGCTTAAGATCCGGGATGGGGTCCTACAATGAGCAGTTCTTC
CDR3 protein: CASSLRSGMGSYNEQFF

clone size: -
V gene: TRBV27
D gene: TRBD1
J gene: TRBJ1-1
CDR3 DNA: TGTGCCAGCAGTTATCGGACCCTCACGACAGGGGCCACTGAAGCTTTCTTT
CDR3 protein: CASSYRTLTTGATEAFF

clone size: once
V gene: TRBV7-3
D gene: TRBD1
J gene: TRBJ1-3
CDR3 DNA: TGTGCCAGCAGCCTGGGACAGGGCCGCTCTGGAAACACCATATATTTT
CDR3 protein: CASSLGQGRSGNTIYF

clone size: -
V gene: TRBV18
D gene: -
J gene: TRBJ2-7
CDR3 DNA: TGTGCCAGCTCACCACTGGCAGGAAACGAGCAGTACTTC
CDR3 protein: CASSPLAGNEQYF

clone size: -
V gene: TRBV7-9
D gene: -
J gene: TRBJ2-7
CDR3 DNA: TGTGCCAGCAGCGGGCCGACAACCTCCTCCTACGAGCAGTACTTC
CDR3 protein: CASSGPTTSSYEQYF

clone size: once
V gene: TRBV18
D gene: TRBD1
J gene: TRBJ2-5
CDR3 DNA: TGTGCCAGCTCACCAGGGACAGGCGAGACCCAGTACTTC
CDR3 protein: CASSPGTGETQYF

clone size: -
V gene: TRBV30
D gene: TRBD1
J gene: TRBJ1-1
CDR3 DNA: TGTGCCTGGAGCCGGGACAGGGGGAACACTGAAGCTTTCTTT
CDR3 protein: CAWSRDRGNTEAFF

clone size: -
V gene: TRBV5-1
D gene: TRBD1
J gene: TRBJ1-2
CDR3 DNA: TGCGCCAGCAGCTTGGGACAGGGGGGCTACACCTTC
CDR3 protein: CASSLGQGGYTF

clone size: -
V gene: TRBV7-9
D gene: -
J gene: TRBJ1-2
CDR3 DNA: TGTGCCAGCAGCTTAGCAGGGGACTATGGCTACACCTTC
CDR3 protein: CASSLAGDYGYTF

clone size: -
V gene: TRBV16
D gene: TRBD1
J gene: TRBJ2-1
CDR3 DNA: TGTGCCAGCAGCCAATCTGGACAGGGGAACAATGAGCAGTTCTTC
CDR3 protein: CASSQSGQGNNEQFF

clone size: once
V gene: TRBV7-2
D gene: TRBD1
J gene: TRBJ2-7
CDR3 DNA: TGTGCCAGCAGCGTGGGACAGGGGGCAAACGAGCAGTACTTC
CDR3 protein: CASSVGQGANEQYF

clone size: -
V gene: TRBV5-3
D gene: -
J gene: TRBJ1-5
CDR3 DNA: TGTGCCAGAAGCCTGACAGGAATCATTCAGCCCCAGCATTTT
CDR3 protein: CARSLTGIIQPQHF

clone size: -
V gene: TRBV5-5
D gene: -
J gene: TRBJ1-2
CDR3 DNA: TGTGCCAGCAGCTTGCTCAACTATAACTATGGCTACACCTTC
CDR3 protein: CASSLLNYNYGYTF

clone size: -
V gene: TRBV27
D gene: TRBD2
J gene: TRBJ2-6
CDR3 DNA: TGTGCCAGCAGCCCTTGGGGGAGGGCCCTCTCTGGGGCCAACGTCCTGACTTTC
CDR3 protein: CASSPWGRALSGANVLTF

clone size: -
V gene: TRBV27
D gene: TRBD2
J gene: TRBJ2-5
CDR3 DNA: TGTGCCAGCAGTCCCTCCCTCGGGACTAGTAAATTGACCCAGTACTTC
CDR3 protein: CASSPSLGTSKLTQYF

clone size: -
V gene: TRBV25-1
D gene: -
J gene: TRBJ2-1
CDR3 DNA: TGTGCCAGCAGTGACACAGGAGATGAGCAGTTCTTC
CDR3 protein: CASSDTGDEQFF

clone size: few
V gene: TRBV6-6
D gene: TRBD2
J gene: TRBJ2-2
CDR3 DNA: TGTGCCAGCACCCCACAGGGACTAGCGGTCGGGGAGCTGTTTTTT
CDR3 protein: CASTPQGLAVGELFF

clone size: few
V gene: TRBV4-1
D gene: -
J gene: TRBJ2-4
CDR3 DNA: TGCGCCAGCAGCCAGGAACAGATGATAGCCAAAAACATTCAGTACTTC
CDR3 protein: CASSQEQMIAKNIQYF

clone size: -
V gene: TRBV5-4
D gene: -
J gene: TRBJ2-2
CDR3 DNA: TGTGCCAGCAGCCAGAAACAGGCGAACACCGGGGAGCTGTTTTTT
CDR3 protein: CASSQKQANTGELFF

clone size: -
V gene: TRBV10-3
D gene: -
J gene: TRBJ1-2
CDR3 DNA: TGTGCCATCAGTGCCAGAGCGGTGAACTATGGCTACACCTTC
CDR3 protein: CAISARAVNYGYTF

clone size: once
V gene: TRBV5-1
D gene: -
J gene: TRBJ2-1
CDR3 DNA: TGCGCCAGCAGCTTGGTGCGGGAACTGTACAATGAGCAGTTCTTC
CDR3 protein: CASSLVRELYNEQFF

clone size: medium-sized
V gene: TRBV27
D gene: -
J gene: TRBJ1-5
CDR3 DNA: TGTGCCAGCAGCCCGATCGGAGGGAGCAATCAGCCCCAGCATTTT
CDR3 protein: CASSPIGGSNQPQHF

clone size: -
V gene: TRBV5-1
D gene: TRBD2
J gene: TRBJ2-3
CDR3 DNA: TGCGCCAGCAGCCCCGGGACTAGCGGGATCTGGGGCACAGATACGCAGTATTTT
CDR3 protein: CASSPGTSGIWGTDTQYF

clone size: once
V gene: TRBV5-1
D gene: TRBD1
J gene: TRBJ1-6
CDR3 DNA: TGCGCCAGCAGGGACAGGGTCGCAAATTCACCCCTCCACTTT
CDR3 protein: CASRDRVANSPLHF

clone size: -
V gene: TRBV4-2
D gene: -
J gene: TRBJ2-1
CDR3 DNA: TGTGCCAGCAGCCTAACCTCGAGCGATGAGCAGTTCTTC
CDR3 protein: CASSLTSSDEQFF

clone size: few
V gene: TRBV19
D gene: -
J gene: TRBJ1-4
CDR3 DNA: TGTGCCAGTAGTCCCGACACCGCAACTAATGAAAAACTGTTTTTT
CDR3 protein: CASSPDTATNEKLFF

clone size: -
V gene: TRBV5-6
D gene: -
J gene: TRBJ1-6
CDR3 DNA: TGTGCCAGCAGCACCACAGGGAGAGATCTATATAATTCACCCCTCCACTTT
CDR3 protein: CASSTTGRDLYNSPLHF

clone size: -
V gene: TRBV15
D gene: -
J gene: TRBJ2-5
CDR3 DNA: TGTGCCACCAGCAGAGATATTTCGGCGGGGCTTGGAGAGACCCAGTACTTC
CDR3 protein: CATSRDISAGLGETQYF

clone size: -
V gene: TRBV28
D gene: -
J gene: TRBJ1-4
CDR3 DNA: TGTGCCAGCAGTTTCGGAGGTCTTAATGAAAAACTGTTTTTT
CDR3 protein: CASSFGGLNEKLFF

clone size: -
V gene: TRBV11-2
D gene: TRBD1
J gene: TRBJ1-1
CDR3 DNA: TGTGCCAGCAGCCTAGACAGGGTGAACACTGAAGCTTTCTTT
CDR3 protein: CASSLDRVNTEAFF

clone size: once
V gene: TRBV6-1
D gene: -
J gene: TRBJ2-3
CDR3 DNA: TGTGCCAGCAGTGTTTCTGGGGCCGTCGCACGTGAGCAGTATTTT
CDR3 protein: CASSVSGAVAREQYF

clone size: -
V gene: TRBV29-1
D gene: -
J gene: TRBJ2-3
CDR3 DNA: TGCAGCGTCTGGTTTGGCGATACGCAGTATTTT
CDR3 protein: CSVWFGDTQYF